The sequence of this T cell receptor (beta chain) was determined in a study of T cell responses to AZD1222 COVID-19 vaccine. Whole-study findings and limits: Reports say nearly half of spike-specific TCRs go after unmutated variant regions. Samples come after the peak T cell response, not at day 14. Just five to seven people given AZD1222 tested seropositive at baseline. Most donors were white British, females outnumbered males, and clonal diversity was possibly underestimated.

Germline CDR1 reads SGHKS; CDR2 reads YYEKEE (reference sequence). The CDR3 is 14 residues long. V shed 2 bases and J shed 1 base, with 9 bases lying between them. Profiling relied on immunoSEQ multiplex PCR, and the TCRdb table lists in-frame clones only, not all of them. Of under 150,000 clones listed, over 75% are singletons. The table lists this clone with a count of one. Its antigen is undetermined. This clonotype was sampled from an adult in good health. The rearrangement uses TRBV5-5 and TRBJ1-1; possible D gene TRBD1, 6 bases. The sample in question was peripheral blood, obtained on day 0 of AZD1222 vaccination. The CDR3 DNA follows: TGTGCCAGCAGCTTTCGACAGGCGAACACTGAAGCTTTCTTT. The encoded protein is CASSFRQANTEAFF.